The subject of this entry is one T cell receptor (beta chain). The data were obtained in a study of blood T cell repertoires in COVID-19. Whole-study context: Some COVID-19 samples were acute and others convalescent; all came from the United States, Italy and Spain. T cells, B-cell-depleted T cells, or PBMCs provided the cDNA or gDNA that served as material.

In the original analysis: It was from reference gene primer amplification that nucleated cell counts were estimated. The data were produced by immunoSEQ multiplex PCR, yet TCRdb's version contains in-frame clones alone and is incomplete. Clone size and V and J calls were adopted from that table, with D and trimming inferred from the DNA. Of 250,000 to 300,000 clones in the sample, about 90% were seen once. Study members were between roughly 18 and 100 years old and lived in fewer than 30 US regions. The source material was PBMCs or T cells enriched from blood (not recorded which). The receptor was isolated from a human donor in a cohort exposed to, infected with or recovered from COVID-19 (not recorded which). The donor label of this sample is uncertain.

Written as DNA, the CDR3 is TGCGCCAGCAGCGCCCCTCTAGCGGGGAAAGATACGCAGTATTTT. Protein: CASSAPLAGKDTQYF. The J gene is TRBJ2-3, the V gene TRBV5-1, with TRBD2 matching 9 bases. CDR3 length equals 15 residues. Germline V gives CDR1 SGHRS, CDR2 YFSETQ. Trimming at V came to 4 bases and at J to 5 bases, leaving 8 bases not matched to a gene.